This T cell receptor beta chain derives from a study of vaccination and CD4 T cells after COVID-19. Across the whole study: Three convalescent patients gave samples at day 14 and days 161 to 241 post-vaccination.

Time point defined: late sampling 161 to 241 days after vaccination in a few convalescent patients. The positive PCR dates, which preceded the US Alpha, Beta and Delta variants, fell between March and December 2020. V trimming: 7 bases; J trimming: 0 bases; junction bases outside the gene matches: 8. The CDR3 length is 15 residues. CDR1 is LNHDA, CDR2 SQIVND, per germline (reference sequence). TCRdb ran MiXCR on the PCR reads and lists one entry per CDR3 protein. The table records some 27,000 distinct CDR3 sequences, 45% to 60% of them present only once. Sequences were derived from CD4+ T cells from blood, sampled about 7 months after SARS-CoV-2 vaccination. This sequence originates from a human donor who had recovered from COVID-19. The chain employs TRBV19 and TRBJ2-7, with 8 bases fitting TRBD1. The CDR3, as DNA: TGTGCCAGTACTGCCGGACAGGGTGGCTCCTACGAGCAGTACTTC. Translating it yields CASTAGQGGSYEQYF.